Shown below are 21 T cell receptor beta chains from a single sample sequenced in a study of vaccination effects on CD4 cells after COVID-19. Antigen-specific CD4+ T cells were expanded (with viral peptide pools) by the ViraFEST assay ahead of sequencing. CD4+ T cells were isolated after around 9 days of culture. As their vaccination, participants received two doses of either BNT162b2 or mRNA-1273. Sequencing was performed with immunoSEQ multiplex PCR; in TCRdb, only in-frame clones are kept and a portion is missing. Of 13,000 to 15,000 clones in the sample, more than 65% were seen once. No antigen has been assigned to these receptors. This specimen consisted of CD4+ T cells from PBMCs cultured with HCoV-NL63 spike peptides, obtained after COVID-19 vaccination. The source of these receptors is a human donor who received a COVID-19 vaccine.

This chain uses TRBV12-5 with TRBJ1-5; D not certain. Germline values: CDR1 LGHNT, CDR2 FRNRAP. There are 15 residues in the CDR3. Trimming pared 6 bases from V and 4 bases from J, leaving 16 bases between. In nucleotides, the CDR3 is TGTGCTAGTGGAACCATCGTCAGAGGGAATCAGCCCCAGCATTTT. Translating gives CASGTIVRGNQPQHF.

This clone was recorded once. V is TRBV7-9 and J is TRBJ1-1; no firm D call. The CDR3 length is 12 residues. Trimming left V 5 bases short and J 6 bases short, with 10 bases between. CDR1 and CDR2 (germline): SEHNR, FQNEAQ (reference sequence). The CDR3 nucleotides are TGTGCCAGCAGCCACGCCCAGCCTGAAGCTTTCTTT. The encoded protein is CASSHAQPEAFF.

V usage is TRBV7-9 and J usage is TRBJ2-5; 8 positions match TRBD1. The CDR3 sequence is 14 residues long. Germline CDR1 SEHNR, CDR2 FQNEAQ (reference sequence). The trim removed 4 bases at V and 5 bases at J, leaving 6 bases unmatched. CDR3 bases: TGTGCCAGCAGCTCGACAGGGGTCGGTGAGACCCAGTACTTC. Protein sequence: CASSSTGVGETQYF.

CDR3 in amino acids: CASSLEGQGGYGYTF. CDR3 DNA sequence: TGTGCCAGCAGCTTAGAGGGACAGGGAGGCTATGGCTACACCTTC. This rearrangement joins TRBV7-2 to TRBJ1-2; 9 bases map to TRBD1. V shed 1 base and J 4 bases; nucleotides not matched to a gene: 4. CDR1 is SGHTA, CDR2 FQGNSA, per germline. This CDR3 contains 15 residues.

This sequence joins TRBV2 and TRBJ2-2; 8 bases are shared with TRBD1. The CDR3 contains 14 residues. The V gene's germline CDR1 is SNHLY and CDR2 FYNNEI. Trimming at V came to 4 bases and at J to 4 bases, leaving 2 bases not matched to a gene. CDR3 sequence reads: CASSGQGSTGELFF. The CDR3 nucleotides are TGTGCCAGCAGTGGACAGGGGAGCACCGGGGAGCTGTTTTTT.

The rearrangement uses TRBV18 and TRBJ2-5; TRBD1 is a possible D gene (5 bases). The CDR3 is made up of 16 amino acids. The V gene lost 2 bases and the J gene lost 3 bases, with 16 bases spanning the gap. Looked up from germline, CDR1 is KGHSH and CDR2 is LQKENI. The CDR3 is CASSPLQAKVEETQYF. Here the CDR3 DNA reads TGTGCCAGCTCACCATTACAGGCAAAGGTTGAAGAGACCCAGTACTTC.

This chain uses TRBV5-1 with TRBJ2-7; no reliable D call. Germline V lookup: CDR1 SGHRS, CDR2 YFSETQ. Trimming took off 0 bases at V and 0 bases at J, with 10 bases between the two ends. The CDR3 consists of 15 residues. The CDR3 DNA is TGCGCCAGCAGCTTGGCCCCGGTTAGCTCCTACGAGCAGTACTTC. Translation gives CASSLAPVSSYEQYF.

This rearrangement joins TRBV7-8 to TRBJ2-6, with D possibly being TRBD1 or TRBD2 (5 bases each). This CDR3 is 16 amino acids long. The germline V and J ends were trimmed by 4 bases and 0 bases, with 10 bases remaining between them. Germline CDR1 reads SGHVS; CDR2 reads FQNEAQ. The CDR3 DNA reads TGTGCCAGCAGCTCGGGGCTTTCCTCTGGGGCCAACGTCCTGACTTTC. Protein product: CASSSGLSSGANVLTF.

The rearrangement uses TRBV5-1 and TRBJ2-5; possible D gene TRBD2, 5 bases. V lost 1 base and J lost 3, with 13 bases in between. Germline values: CDR1 SGHRS, CDR2 YFSETQ. This CDR3 comprises 15 residues. The CDR3 is CASSLSSRAEETQYF. The DNA for the CDR3 is TGCGCCAGCAGCTTGTCTAGCCGAGCCGAAGAGACCCAGTACTTC. The complete variable domain, with remaining parts taken from reference TRBV5-1 and TRBJ2-5, reads KAGVTQTPRYLIKTRGQQVTLSCSPISGHRSVSWYQQTPGQGLQFLFEYFSETQRNKGNFPGRFSGRQFSNSRSEMNVSTLELGDSALYLCASSLSSRAEETQYFGPGTRLLVL.

V is TRBV4-1 and J is TRBJ2-7, with a possible D match to TRBD1 (5 bases). The CDR3 extends over 14 amino acids. V gave up 1 base and J gave up 5 bases, with 12 bases separating them. From germline, CDR1 is MGHRA and CDR2 YSYEKL. For the CDR3, the DNA is TGCGCCAGCAGCCAAGCACGAGAAGGGGACGAGCAGTACTTC. Translation: CASSQAREGDEQYF.

V usage is TRBV6-5 and J usage is TRBJ1-6; D not certain. The CDR3 contains 12 residues. Germline V lookup: CDR1 MNHEY, CDR2 SVGAGI. Trimming took 4 bases from V and 8 from J, leaving 6 bases between them. The CDR3 DNA follows: TGTGCCAGCAGTTGGGGTCATTCACCCCTCCACTTT. Its translation: CASSWGHSPLHF.

The chain is built from TRBV5-6 and TRBJ2-6, with TRBD1 as a possible D gene (5 bases). Trimming took off 1 base at V and 2 bases at J, with 10 bases between the two ends. This CDR3 contains 16 residues. CDR1 and CDR2 (germline): SGHDT, YYEEEE. The CDR3 loop is CASSLRGKAGANVLTF. For the CDR3, the DNA is TGTGCCAGCAGCTTGAGGGGAAAGGCTGGGGCCAACGTCCTGACTTTC.

J is TRBJ1-5 and V is TRBV6-5, with TRBD1 matching over 8 bases. Germline CDR1 is MNHEY and CDR2 is SVGAGI. The CDR3 covers 14 residues. Germline trimming cut 6 bases from V and 5 bases from J; bases unmatched to any gene: 6. CDR3 loop: CASSRTGRDQPQHF. The DNA for the CDR3 is TGTGCCAGCAGCCGGACAGGGAGGGATCAGCCCCAGCATTTT.

This sequence joins TRBV2 and TRBJ2-3, with 7 bases matching TRBD2. The CDR3 spans 15 residues. J lost 3 bases, V lost 3 bases, and 6 bases had no gene match. Germline values: CDR1 SNHLY, CDR2 FYNNEI. In nucleotides, the CDR3 is TGTGCCAGCAGTGAGGCGGGGGTGGAAACAGATACGCAGTATTTT. Residues: CASSEAGVETDTQYF.

The J gene is TRBJ1-2, the V gene TRBV5-1; no clear D. The CDR3 consists of 13 residues. The V and J ends lost 0 bases and 4 bases respectively, with 7 bases between them. Germline loops: CDR1 SGHRS, CDR2 YFSETQ. CDR3 sequence (DNA): TGCGCCAGCAGCTTGGGAGGGCCCTATGGCTACACCTTC. This encodes CASSLGGPYGYTF.

The V and J genes are TRBV28 and TRBJ2-7; D gene ambiguous. V lost 8 bases to trimming and J lost 10 bases, with 15 bases between them. Germline CDR1 and CDR2: MDHEN and SYDVKM. This CDR3 is built from 11 residues. The CDR3 DNA sequence: TGTGCCAGCGGAAACTCTAGGAATCAGTACTTC. Amino acid sequence: CASGNSRNQYF.

This clone ranks as medium-sized. The rearrangement uses TRBV4-2 and TRBJ2-7, with 10 positions matching TRBD2. This CDR3 is built from 16 residues. The germline gives CDR1 LGHNA, CDR2 YNFKEQ. V was clipped by 2 bases and J by 0 bases; unmatched bases: 4. The CDR3 region is CASSQQSGGDSYEQYF. The DNA for the CDR3 is TGTGCCAGCAGCCAACAAAGCGGGGGGGACTCCTACGAGCAGTACTTC.

The chain uses TRBV4-2 and TRBJ2-1; a possible D gene is TRBD2 (7 bases). Trimming pared 0 bases from V and 12 bases from J, leaving 21 bases between. Germline lookup yields CDR1 LGHNA and CDR2 YNFKEQ. This CDR3 spans 16 amino acids. CDR3 amino acids: CASSQDGAGAYQWQFF. The CDR3 nucleotides are TGTGCCAGCAGCCAAGATGGCGCGGGGGCCTATCAGTGGCAGTTCTTC.

This clone was recorded a few times. The chain employs TRBV10-3 and TRBJ1-5; D is possibly TRBD1 (5 bases). The V and J ends lost 5 bases and 0 bases respectively, with 11 bases between them. The CDR3 totals 15 residues. Germline V CDR1 and CDR2: ENHRY, SYGVKD. The CDR3 nucleotides are TGTGCCATCAGTCGACAGTATGATAGCAATCAGCCCCAGCATTTT. It yields the protein CAISRQYDSNQPQHF.

The rearrangement uses TRBV5-1 and TRBJ2-1, with D perhaps assigned TRBD1 or TRBD2 (7 bases each). V lost 3 bases, J lost 4 bases, and 14 bases lay in between. Per germline, CDR1 SGHRS and CDR2 YFSETQ. The CDR3 sequence is 15 residues long. The DNA of the CDR3 is TGCGCCAGCAGCTCGACAGGGAGGGGTTACAATGAGCAGTTCTTC. Encoded protein: CASSSTGRGYNEQFF.

The chain joins TRBV27 to TRBJ2-7, with D hard to call. The CDR3 spans 15 residues. The germline gives CDR1 MNHEY, CDR2 SMNVEV (reference sequence). The V gene lost 5 bases and the J gene lost 0 bases, with 14 bases spanning the gap. The CDR3: CASSRLLGSSYEQYF. For the CDR3, the DNA is TGTGCCAGCAGTCGTCTTTTGGGCAGCTCCTACGAGCAGTACTTC.